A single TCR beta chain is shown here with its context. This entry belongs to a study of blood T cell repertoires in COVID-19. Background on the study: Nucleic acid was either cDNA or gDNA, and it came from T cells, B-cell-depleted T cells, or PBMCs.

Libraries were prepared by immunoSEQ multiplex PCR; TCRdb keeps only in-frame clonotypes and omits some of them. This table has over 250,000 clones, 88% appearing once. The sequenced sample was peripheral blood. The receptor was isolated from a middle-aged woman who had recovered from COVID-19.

The CDR3: CASSPILAGGEQYF. In DNA form, the CDR3 reads TGTGCCAGCAGTCCCATACTAGCCGGGGGGGAGCAGTACTTC. V and J are TRBV27 and TRBJ2-7; 7 bases agree with TRBD2. Germline assignment: CDR1 MNHEY and CDR2 SMNVEV (reference sequence). Unmatched junction bases numbered 11, after V lost 5 bases and J lost 7 bases. The CDR3 runs to 14 residues.